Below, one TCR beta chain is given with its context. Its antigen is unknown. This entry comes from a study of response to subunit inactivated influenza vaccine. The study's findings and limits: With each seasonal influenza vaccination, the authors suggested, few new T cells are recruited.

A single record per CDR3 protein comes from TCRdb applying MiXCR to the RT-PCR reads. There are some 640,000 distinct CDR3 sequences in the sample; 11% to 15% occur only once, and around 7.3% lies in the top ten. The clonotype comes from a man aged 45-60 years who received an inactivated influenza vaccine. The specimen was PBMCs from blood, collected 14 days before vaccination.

The CDR3 loop reads CASSLASAEFYGYTF. The CDR3 region has the DNA TGCGCCAGCAGCTTGGCCTCGGCAGAATTTTATGGCTACACCTTC. The chain couples TRBV5-1 to TRBJ1-2; D ambiguous. Germline V CDR1 and CDR2: SGHRS, YFSETQ. The V gene lost 0 bases and the J gene lost 5 bases, with 14 bases spanning the gap. The CDR3 is 15 amino acids.